The T cell receptor beta chain under discussion was sequenced for a study of CD4 T cells in relation to SARS-CoV-2 and coronaviruses. About the study: The restricting HLA molecule for shared crossreactive spike epitopes was mapped.

Study-wide findings and caveats: Memory recall responses, not primary responses primed in culture, are what the assay detects. Samples before the pandemic and after infection were not matched within any donor. This crossreactivity analysis covered spike protein alone, no other viral proteins.

Assay used: immunoSEQ multiplex PCR; TCRdb lists only in-frame clones, some missing. The sample contains tens of thousands of clones, 75% to 90% of which appear only once. The CDR3 extends over 13 amino acids. CDR1 and CDR2 (germline): MNHNS, SASEGT. Trimming left V 0 bases short and J 3 bases short, with 6 bases between. Notes on this clone: Its antigen remains unidentified.

The TCR comes from an adult with COVID-19. The chain uses TRBV6-1 and TRBJ2-7, with D unclear. The specimen sequenced was memory CD4+ T cells from PBMCs. CDR3 sequence reads: CASSEAEFYEQYF. The CDR3 DNA reads as TGTGCCAGCAGTGAAGCGGAATTCTACGAGCAGTACTTC.